These 6 T cell receptor beta chains originate from one sample sequenced in a study of T cell responses to AZD1222 COVID-19 vaccine. Data came from immunoSEQ multiplex PCR; TCRdb stores just in-frame clones and leaves some out. The sample shows under 200,000 clones, more than 70% of them seen only once. This material consisted of peripheral blood, taken 28 days after the second AZD1222 dose. These receptors all come from an adult who received the AZD1222 COVID-19 vaccine.

The CDR3 is CASSYALAGVQFF. The CDR3 nucleotides are TGTGCCAGCAGTTACGCGCTAGCGGGAGTCCAGTTCTTC. The rearrangement uses TRBV6-5 and TRBJ2-1, with 10 bases aligning to TRBD2. Germline V gene data show CDR1 as MNHEY and CDR2 as SVGAGI. This CDR3 region has 13 residues. V dropped 2 bases and J dropped 13; count of bases not matched to a gene: 5.

V is TRBV28 and J is TRBJ2-3; 11 bases are shared with TRBD2. After removal of 7 bases from V and 1 base from J, the junction contained 4 bases not matched to a gene. Germline CDR1 is MDHEN and CDR2 is SYDVKM. The CDR3 is 15 residues long. In DNA, the CDR3 is TGTGCCAGCAACGAACTAGCGGGGGGCACAGATACGCAGTATTTT. Its translation is CASNELAGGTDTQYF.

This chain connects TRBV5-1 to TRBJ2-2; D is unclear. The CDR3 loop spans 13 amino acids. V was cut by 1 base and J by 6 bases, with 7 bases left in between. Germline CDR1 SGHRS, CDR2 YFSETQ. DNA of the CDR3: TGCGCCAGCAGCTTGAAAGGGCCCGGGGAGCTGTTTTTT. It codes for CASSLKGPGELFF.

The rearrangement joins TRBV7-2 to TRBJ1-4; 9 positions match TRBD1. CDR3 size: 14 residues. Germline V gene data show CDR1 as SGHTA and CDR2 as FQGNSA. The junction had 7 bases not matched to a gene; V was cut back by 6 bases and J by 8 bases. CDR3 in amino acids: CASRGQGTGEKLFF. The CDR3 DNA reads as TGTGCCAGCAGGGGACAGGGAACGGGGGAAAAACTGTTTTTT.

The chain has TRBV30 and TRBJ1-1; a weak D match, TRBD1 (5 bases). Trimming cost V 6 bases and J 8 bases, with 13 bases left between them. The CDR3 is made up of 11 amino acids. Germline loops: CDR1 GTSNPN, CDR2 SVGIG (reference sequence). The CDR3 is CACDTGPEAFF. Here the CDR3 DNA reads TGTGCCTGCGATACAGGACCCGAAGCTTTCTTT.

The chain couples TRBV10-3 to TRBJ2-7; D may correspond to TRBD1 or TRBD2 (5 bases each). The CDR3 consists of 15 residues. Germline V lookup: CDR1 ENHRY, CDR2 SYGVKD. The V gene lost 6 bases and the J gene lost 3 bases, with 18 bases spanning the gap. The CDR3 is CAIREKTGGVYEQYF. CDR3 DNA sequence: TGTGCCATCAGAGAAAAAACAGGAGGAGTCTACGAGCAGTACTTC.